The 5 T cell receptor beta chains listed next were all sequenced from one sample in a study of regulatory T cells in long-lasting Graves disease. Researchers made TCR beta libraries by using iRepertoire HTBI primers and running Arm-PCR on CDR3 regions. TCRdb independently ran MiXCR on the multiplex PCR reads; one entry per CDR3 protein. The sample has about 540,000 distinct CDR3 sequences; approximately 15% are singletons. Time point: newly diagnosed GD, antithyroid drugs for less than 3 months. The TCR library was made from RNA that had been extracted from PBMCs in TRIzol. The same sample was also used in a study of T cells in Graves' hyperthyroidism and ophthalmopathy.

Specimen: peripheral blood mononuclear cells (PBMCs), collected at new diagnosis, from a patient treated with antithyroid drugs. Receptor source: a young man with Graves disease.

The chain carries TRBV18 and TRBJ1-4; TRBD1 aligns across 7 bases. Germline CDR1 and CDR2: KGHSH and LQKENI. CDR3 length: 13 residues. V shed 6 bases, J shed 5 bases, and the junction held 3 bases outside the gene matches. Here the CDR3 reads CASSLQGNEKLFF. In DNA form, the CDR3 reads TGTGCCAGCTCTTTACAGGGGAATGAAAAACTGTTTTTT.

The chain recombines TRBV4-1 with TRBJ1-5; TRBD1 is a possible D gene (6 bases). This CDR3 has 16 amino acids. Germline V lookup: CDR1 MGHRA, CDR2 YSYEKL. Trimming took off 0 bases at V and 9 bases at J, with 18 bases between the two ends. The CDR3 sequence: CASSQEFQGTGAPQHF. The CDR3 bases are TGCGCCAGCAGCCAAGAGTTCCAGGGGACGGGTGCGCCCCAGCATTTT.

This clonotype was detected a few times. The rearrangement uses TRBV7-9 and TRBJ1-5; TRBD1 agrees at 8 bases. This CDR3 spans 17 amino acids. Germline assignment: CDR1 SEHNR and CDR2 FQNEAQ (reference sequence). Trimming cost V 3 bases and J 0 bases; bases outside gene matches: 7. This CDR3 reads CASSFALGTGSNQPQHF. CDR3 DNA: TGTGCCAGCAGCTTTGCCCTGGGGACAGGTAGCAATCAGCCCCAGCATTTT.

At least ten counts were recorded for this clonotype. The chain's CDR3 is CASSTSRTGSLDTQYF. The CDR3 DNA reads TGTGCCAGCAGTACCTCCCGGACAGGGAGTTTAGATACGCAGTATTTT. The chain employs TRBV27 and TRBJ2-3, with 8 bases identical to TRBD1. The length of the CDR3 is 16 residues. CDR1 and CDR2 (germline): MNHEY, SMNVEV (reference sequence). V was pared by 5 bases and J by 5 bases, with 12 bases of the junction left unmatched.

The chain links TRBV24-1 to TRBJ2-3; 7 positions agree with TRBD2. V was pared by 10 bases and J by 0 bases, with 6 bases of the junction left unmatched. This CDR3 region has 14 residues. Germline CDR1 and CDR2: KGHDR and SFDVKD. DNA for the CDR3: TGTGCCACGTTGGGGGGGATGAGCACAGATACGCAGTATTTT. Translating it yields CATLGGMSTDTQYF.